The rows below give T cell receptor beta chains drawn from one sample of a study of tumor and adjacent non-tumor tissue in lung cancer. Via MiXCR, TCRdb re-called the multiplex PCR reads, giving one row per CDR3 protein. The sample holds roughly 66,000 distinct CDR3 sequences, roughly 73% seen once. The sample was lung tumor tissue. The receptors originated from a man in his fifties or sixties with non-small cell lung cancer. Each CDR3 is given with its conserved first and last residue. Fields, in order: CDR3 length, J gene, D gene, V gene, clone size, CDR3 DNA, CDR3 protein. A D gene is named only where the DNA matches it firmly. Clone size appears in some rows only: once, few, many, or a class for an expanded clone.

cdr3_length: 13; j_call: TRBJ2-3; d_call: NA; v_call: TRBV20-1; clone_size: NA; cdr3_nt: TGCAATGCTACAGGGTTTGATACAGATATGCAGTATTTT; cdr3_aa: CNATGFDTDMQYF
cdr3_length: 15; j_call: TRBJ2-1; d_call: TRBD2; v_call: TRBV20-1; clone_size: NA; cdr3_nt: TGCAGTGCCAGAGGGTCCAGCGGGATTTTGAATGAGCAGTTCTTC; cdr3_aa: CSARGSSGILNEQFF
cdr3_length: 15; j_call: TRBJ2-1; d_call: NA; v_call: TRBV21-1; clone_size: NA; cdr3_nt: TGTGCCAGCAGCACCCGACTAGCGGGTTTAGCTGAACAGTTCTTC; cdr3_aa: CASSTRLAGLAEQFF
cdr3_length: 15; j_call: TRBJ2-5; d_call: NA; v_call: TRBV20-1; clone_size: once; cdr3_nt: TGCAATGCGCTGGGGCTAGCTGGAGCACGGGAGACCCAGTACTTC; cdr3_aa: CNALGLAGARETQYF
cdr3_length: 14; j_call: TRBJ2-1; d_call: NA; v_call: TRBV6-6; clone_size: NA; cdr3_nt: TGTGCCAGCAGTTCAGAACGGGAGTACAATGAACACTTCTTC; cdr3_aa: CASSSEREYNEHFF
cdr3_length: 15; j_call: TRBJ1-5; d_call: NA; v_call: TRBV11-2; clone_size: once; cdr3_nt: TGTGCCAGCGGCTTAGGATCTTCGAGCAATCAGCCCCAGCATTTT; cdr3_aa: CASGLGSSSNQPQHF
cdr3_length: 15; j_call: TRBJ2-7; d_call: NA; v_call: TRBV6-1; clone_size: NA; cdr3_nt: TGTGCCAACAGTGTAAGTACAGAGTGGACCTACAAGCAGTACTTC; cdr3_aa: CANSVSTEWTYKQYF
cdr3_length: 13; j_call: TRBJ2-5; d_call: NA; v_call: TRBV29-1; clone_size: NA; cdr3_nt: TGCAACGTTGATGTGGGGGTCCGAGAGACCCAGTGCTTC; cdr3_aa: CNVDVGVRETQCF
cdr3_length: 16; j_call: TRBJ2-3; d_call: TRBD2; v_call: TRBV20-1; clone_size: NA; cdr3_nt: TGCAGTGCTACACTCCCGCCCAGCGGGGCCACAGATACGCAGTATTTT; cdr3_aa: CSATLPPSGATDTQYF
cdr3_length: 14; j_call: TRBJ1-2; d_call: NA; v_call: TRBV11-3; clone_size: medium-sized; cdr3_nt: TGTGCCAGCGGGAATGAACGGGACAACTATGGCTACACCTTC; cdr3_aa: CASGNERDNYGYTF
cdr3_length: 13; j_call: TRBJ2-7; d_call: NA; v_call: TRBV10-2; clone_size: once; cdr3_nt: TGCGCCAGCAGTGACGGCAGGGGCAACGGGCAGTACTTC; cdr3_aa: CASSDGRGNGQYF
cdr3_length: 14; j_call: TRBJ1-2; d_call: NA; v_call: TRBV20-1; clone_size: NA; cdr3_nt: TGCAGCGCTCGGGAACCACAGGATATCTATGGCTACACCTTC; cdr3_aa: CSAREPQDIYGYTF
cdr3_length: 14; j_call: TRBJ1-1; d_call: NA; v_call: TRBV10-2; clone_size: NA; cdr3_nt: TGCGCCAGTATCGGGGGGGGGATGAAAACTGAAGCTTTATTT; cdr3_aa: CASIGGGMKTEALF
cdr3_length: 16; j_call: TRBJ2-1; d_call: TRBD2; v_call: TRBV20-1; clone_size: NA; cdr3_nt: TGCTGTGCTAGAGATCCGCCACTAGCGGGCTACAATGAGCAGTTATTC; cdr3_aa: CCARDPPLAGYNEQLF
cdr3_length: 15; j_call: TRBJ2-6; d_call: TRBD2; v_call: TRBV29-1; clone_size: NA; cdr3_nt: TGCAGCGCTGGAGCGGGAGGTACTGGGGCCAACGTCCTGATTTTC; cdr3_aa: CSAGAGGTGANVLIF
cdr3_length: 13; j_call: TRBJ2-5; d_call: NA; v_call: TRBV5-4; clone_size: NA; cdr3_nt: TGTGCCAGCAGGTTGGAAGGGGCCGGGACACAGTACTTC; cdr3_aa: CASRLEGAGTQYF
cdr3_length: 16; j_call: TRBJ2-3; d_call: NA; v_call: TRBV6-1; clone_size: NA; cdr3_nt: TGTGCCAGCAGTGAAGCGGGGTCTAGACGAGCAGATACGCATTATTTT; cdr3_aa: CASSEAGSRRADTHYF
cdr3_length: 15; j_call: TRBJ2-1; d_call: TRBD1; v_call: TRBV6-1; clone_size: NA; cdr3_nt: TGTGCCAACAGTGAACAGGGGGACCTCTACAATGAGCAGTTCTTC; cdr3_aa: CANSEQGDLYNEQFF
cdr3_length: 13; j_call: TRBJ2-7; d_call: NA; v_call: TRBV10-1; clone_size: NA; cdr3_nt: TGCGCCAGCAGTATACTAGAGGGGACCGAGCTGTACTTC; cdr3_aa: CASSILEGTELYF
cdr3_length: 14; j_call: TRBJ2-2; d_call: NA; v_call: TRBV20-1; clone_size: NA; cdr3_nt: TGCAGTGCTAGAGTGGGGGGTAACAGCGTGGAGCTGTTTTTT; cdr3_aa: CSARVGGNSVELFF
cdr3_length: 13; j_call: TRBJ2-5; d_call: NA; v_call: TRBV6-6; clone_size: NA; cdr3_nt: TGTGCCAGCACTTGGGGCGACCGAGAGACCCAGTACTTC; cdr3_aa: CASTWGDRETQYF
cdr3_length: 14; j_call: TRBJ1-1; d_call: NA; v_call: TRBV5-5; clone_size: NA; cdr3_nt: TGTGCCAGGAGCAGCGACAGGTTCGGAACTGAAGCTTACTTT; cdr3_aa: CARSSDRFGTEAYF
cdr3_length: 15; j_call: TRBJ1-2; d_call: NA; v_call: TRBV5-1; clone_size: once; cdr3_nt: TGCACCAGCAGCTCCGGACGGGGTCCCTACTATGGCTACACCTTC; cdr3_aa: CTSSSGRGPYYGYTF
cdr3_length: 16; j_call: TRBJ1-1; d_call: NA; v_call: TRBV12-3/TRBV12-4; clone_size: many; cdr3_nt: TGTGCCAGCAGTCTAAGAACCGACAAACAGGGAAATGAAGCTTTCTTT; cdr3_aa: CASSLRTDKQGNEAFF
cdr3_length: 15; j_call: TRBJ1-5; d_call: TRBD1; v_call: TRBV5-6; clone_size: many; cdr3_nt: TGTGCCAGCAGCCTACGGGGCAGGGGGGGAAAGCCCCAGCATTTT; cdr3_aa: CASSLRGRGGKPQHF
cdr3_length: 12; j_call: TRBJ1-2; d_call: NA; v_call: TRBV30; clone_size: many; cdr3_nt: TGTGCCTGGAACAGGGACTGGGATGGCTACACCTTC; cdr3_aa: CAWNRDWDGYTF
cdr3_length: 15; j_call: TRBJ2-7; d_call: NA; v_call: TRBV29-1; clone_size: NA; cdr3_nt: NA; cdr3_aa: CSVVGRGTESYEQYF
cdr3_length: 16; j_call: TRBJ2-5; d_call: TRBD2; v_call: TRBV6-5; clone_size: NA; cdr3_nt: TGTGCCAGCAGTACCCGGGGACTAGCGAGGAGAGAGACCCAGTACTTC; cdr3_aa: CASSTRGLARRETQYF
cdr3_length: 13; j_call: TRBJ2-7; d_call: NA; v_call: TRBV6-5; clone_size: NA; cdr3_nt: TGTGTCAGAAGTTACAGCCGCGACAGTGGGCAGTACTTC; cdr3_aa: CVRSYSRDSGQYF
cdr3_length: 13; j_call: TRBJ2-7; d_call: NA; v_call: TRBV20-1; clone_size: NA; cdr3_nt: TGCAGTGCCCAGGACACAGGGAAAGCCGAGCAGTACTTC; cdr3_aa: CSAQDTGKAEQYF
cdr3_length: 15; j_call: TRBJ1-6; d_call: NA; v_call: TRBV28; clone_size: NA; cdr3_nt: TGTGCCAGCAGTTCTGGACCGCCTAATAATTCACCACTCCAGTTT; cdr3_aa: CASSSGPPNNSPLQF
cdr3_length: 19; j_call: TRBJ2-6; d_call: TRBD2; v_call: TRBV6-1; clone_size: NA; cdr3_nt: TGTGCCAGCAGTGAACGGGCGAGTGGGAGTTCGGCGGGGGGCAACGTCCTGACTTTC; cdr3_aa: CASSERASGSSAGGNVLTF
cdr3_length: 15; j_call: TRBJ2-7; d_call: NA; v_call: TRBV6-5; clone_size: NA; cdr3_nt: TGTGCCAGCAGTTACTCGAGGTGGGAGACGGTTGAGCATTACTTC; cdr3_aa: CASSYSRWETVEHYF
cdr3_length: 13; j_call: TRBJ2-1; d_call: NA; v_call: TRBV20-1; clone_size: few; cdr3_nt: TGCAGTGCTAGAGATTTTCCATACAATGAGCAGTTCTTC; cdr3_aa: CSARDFPYNEQFF
cdr3_length: 15; j_call: TRBJ2-1; d_call: TRBD2; v_call: TRBV6-5; clone_size: many; cdr3_nt: TGTGCCAGCAGTAGGAGCGGGAGCTCCTACAATGAGCAGTTCTTC; cdr3_aa: CASSRSGSSYNEQFF
cdr3_length: 17; j_call: TRBJ1-3; d_call: NA; v_call: TRBV6-5; clone_size: NA; cdr3_nt: TGTACCTGCACCGAAACCTACCCGCGGTCCTCTGGAAACACAATATATTTT; cdr3_aa: CTCTETYPRSSGNTIYF
cdr3_length: 14; j_call: TRBJ2-7; d_call: NA; v_call: TRBV29-1; clone_size: NA; cdr3_nt: TGCAGCGTTGAATGGACCGACCATCCCTCCGAGCAGTATTTC; cdr3_aa: CSVEWTDHPSEQYF
cdr3_length: 14; j_call: TRBJ1-2; d_call: NA; v_call: TRBV5-1; clone_size: once; cdr3_nt: TGCGACAGCAGTTTGGCGGAGCAAGACTATGGCTACACCTTC; cdr3_aa: CDSSLAEQDYGYTF
cdr3_length: 13; j_call: TRBJ1-1; d_call: NA; v_call: TRBV29-1; clone_size: NA; cdr3_nt: TGCAGCGCCTCGGCGGGGGGGGACACTGAGGCTTCCTTT; cdr3_aa: CSASAGGDTEASF
cdr3_length: 16; j_call: TRBJ2-2; d_call: TRBD1; v_call: TRBV5-4; clone_size: NA; cdr3_nt: TGTGCCAGCAGCTCGGACAGGGGGCTCGAAACCGGGGAGCTGTTATTT; cdr3_aa: CASSSDRGLETGELLF
cdr3_length: 16; j_call: TRBJ2-1; d_call: NA; v_call: TRBV5-1; clone_size: once; cdr3_nt: TGCGCCATCAGCTTGGGCGGCGGGCAGGCCTACAATGAGCAGTTCTTC; cdr3_aa: CAISLGGGQAYNEQFF
cdr3_length: 14; j_call: TRBJ2-2; d_call: NA; v_call: TRBV29-1; clone_size: NA; cdr3_nt: TGCAGCCGTCGTCAGGGGAGTTTGACCGGGGAGCTGTTCTTT; cdr3_aa: CSRRQGSLTGELFF
cdr3_length: 14; j_call: TRBJ2-1; d_call: NA; v_call: TRBV20-1; clone_size: NA; cdr3_nt: TGTAGTGCTAGAGTGGGAGTGACGGGCAATGAGCACTTCTTC; cdr3_aa: CSARVGVTGNEHFF
cdr3_length: 17; j_call: TRBJ2-1; d_call: NA; v_call: TRBV13; clone_size: many; cdr3_nt: TGTGCCAGCAGCTTAGGCCCTCGTACCCTAGGTTTTAATGAGCAGTTCTTC; cdr3_aa: CASSLGPRTLGFNEQFF
cdr3_length: 13; j_call: TRBJ2-2; d_call: NA; v_call: TRBV11-1; clone_size: NA; cdr3_nt: TGTGCCAGCAGTTTAATCGGCACCGGGGAGCCGTTTTTT; cdr3_aa: CASSLIGTGEPFF
cdr3_length: 13; j_call: TRBJ2-5; d_call: TRBD2; v_call: TRBV6-1; clone_size: NA; cdr3_nt: TGTGCCAGCAGACCACAGCCAGCGGGGATCCAGCACTTC; cdr3_aa: CASRPQPAGIQHF
cdr3_length: 13; j_call: TRBJ2-2; d_call: NA; v_call: TRBV24-1; clone_size: NA; cdr3_nt: TGTGCCGCCGGAGAACCCAACACCGGGGAGCTGTTTTTC; cdr3_aa: CAAGEPNTGELFF
cdr3_length: 14; j_call: TRBJ2-1; d_call: NA; v_call: TRBV6-5; clone_size: NA; cdr3_nt: TGTGCCAACCGTAGCGACAGCTCCTGCAATGAGCAGTTCTTC; cdr3_aa: CANRSDSSCNEQFF
cdr3_length: 15; j_call: TRBJ1-1; d_call: NA; v_call: TRBV6-5; clone_size: NA; cdr3_nt: TGTGCCAGCAGTTACTCCCGCAGGGGTGGGGCTGATGCTTTGTTC; cdr3_aa: CASSYSRRGGADALF
cdr3_length: 16; j_call: TRBJ2-1; d_call: NA; v_call: TRBV20-1; clone_size: NA; cdr3_nt: TGCAGTGCTCCCTCGCGTGGGAGGAGGACCTACAATGAGCAGTTCTTC; cdr3_aa: CSAPSRGRRTYNEQFF
cdr3_length: 15; j_call: TRBJ2-5; d_call: TRBD2; v_call: TRBV29-1; clone_size: NA; cdr3_nt: TGTCGCACCTATAGCGGGAGGGCCGGAGGAGAGACCCAGTACTTC; cdr3_aa: CRTYSGRAGGETQYF
cdr3_length: 14; j_call: TRBJ2-1; d_call: NA; v_call: TRBV10-3; clone_size: NA; cdr3_nt: TGTGTCATCAGTCTCGCCGGGACTTTATATGAGCAGTTCTTC; cdr3_aa: CVISLAGTLYEQFF
cdr3_length: 13; j_call: TRBJ1-2; d_call: NA; v_call: TRBV20-1; clone_size: NA; cdr3_nt: TGCAGTGCCAAAACAGGGAGGAATTATGACTACACCTTC; cdr3_aa: CSAKTGRNYDYTF
cdr3_length: 18; j_call: TRBJ2-1; d_call: TRBD2; v_call: TRBV5-6; clone_size: once; cdr3_nt: TGTGCCAGCAGCTTGGGGACTAGCGGGTGGAGCTCCTACAATGTGCAGTTCTTC; cdr3_aa: CASSLGTSGWSSYNVQFF
cdr3_length: 15; j_call: TRBJ2-2; d_call: NA; v_call: TRBV7-9; clone_size: NA; cdr3_nt: TGTGCCAGTAGCTTAAGCGGTGGGGTCATCGGGGAGCTGTTTTTT; cdr3_aa: CASSLSGGVIGELFF
cdr3_length: 12; j_call: TRBJ1-4; d_call: NA; v_call: TRBV7-9; clone_size: NA; cdr3_nt: TGTGCCAGCAGCCCGGGGAGGGAAAAACTGTTTTTT; cdr3_aa: CASSPGREKLFF
cdr3_length: 15; j_call: TRBJ2-1; d_call: NA; v_call: TRBV7-3; clone_size: NA; cdr3_nt: TGTGCCAGCAGCTTAGGGCCAGGGTTTCACAATGAGCAGTTCTTC; cdr3_aa: CASSLGPGFHNEQFF
cdr3_length: 16; j_call: TRBJ2-1; d_call: NA; v_call: TRBV11-1; clone_size: NA; cdr3_nt: TGTGCCTGCAGTCCAGGGACGCGTGGGGGATACAATGGGCAGTTCTTC; cdr3_aa: CACSPGTRGGYNGQFF
cdr3_length: 15; j_call: TRBJ1-6; d_call: NA; v_call: TRBV12-3/TRBV12-4; clone_size: NA; cdr3_nt: TGTGCCAGCAGTTTAGTCCAAAGCGATAATTCACTCCTCCGCTTT; cdr3_aa: CASSLVQSDNSLLRF
cdr3_length: 12; j_call: TRBJ2-1; d_call: TRBD1; v_call: TRBV10-3; clone_size: many; cdr3_nt: TGTGCCGCCCGGGACAGGGAGGGTGAGCAGTTCTTC; cdr3_aa: CAARDREGEQFF